A selection of T cell receptor beta chains follows, all from one sample in a study of identical twins. TCRdb itself ran the 5' RACE reads through MiXCR, one entry per CDR3 protein. The table has a few hundred thousand distinct CDR3 sequences, 8.5% to 9.5% seen once. This sample also belongs to another study, concerning yellow fever vaccine responses in identical twins.

The sequenced material came from CD8+ T cells sorted from blood. These receptors came from a woman aged 18-29 years in good health. Each CDR3 is given with its conserved first and last residue. The order of the fields is CDR3 protein, CDR3 DNA, clone size, J gene, V gene, D gene. A D gene is named only where the DNA matches it firmly. A row's size may be missing; if present it is once, few, many or a size class.

CDR3: CASSPSQLDYGYTF
DNA: TGTGCCAGCTCACCCTCGCAGTTGGACTATGGCTACACCTTC
size: many
J: TRBJ1-2
V: TRBV18
D: .

CDR3: CASSVVSSDTQYF
DNA: TGTGCCAGCAGCGTAGTTAGCTCCGATACGCAGTATTTT
size: many
J: TRBJ2-3
V: TRBV9
D: .

CDR3: CASSLQGQGYEQYF
DNA: TGTGCCAGCAGTTTACAGGGACAGGGCTACGAGCAGTACTTC
size: many
J: TRBJ2-7
V: TRBV27
D: TRBD1

CDR3: CASSYRGPTSNQPQHF
DNA: TGTGCCAGCAGCTACCGAGGGCCCACAAGCAATCAGCCCCAGCATTTT
size: few
J: TRBJ1-5
V: TRBV27
D: .

CDR3: CASSLGSAEQYF
DNA: TGTGCCAGCAGTTTAGGGTCCGCCGAGCAGTACTTC
size: few
J: TRBJ2-7
V: TRBV12-3/TRBV12-4
D: .

CDR3: CSAREALSQRGTDTQYF
DNA: TGCAGTGCTAGAGAGGCACTTTCCCAGCGGGGTACCGATACGCAGTATTTT
size: few
J: TRBJ2-3
V: TRBV20-1
D: TRBD2

CDR3: CASSLHRASTDTQYF
DNA: TGTGCCAGCAGTTTGCACAGGGCTAGCACAGATACGCAGTATTTT
size: .
J: TRBJ2-3
V: TRBV28
D: .

CDR3: CASRERTSTDTQYF
DNA: TGTGCCAGCCGCGAGAGGACTAGCACAGATACGCAGTATTTT
size: few
J: TRBJ2-3
V: TRBV6-4
D: .

CDR3: CSVDPGGENYEQYF
DNA: TGCAGCGTTGACCCTGGCGGAGAAAACTACGAGCAGTACTTC
size: few
J: TRBJ2-7
V: TRBV29-1
D: .

CDR3: CASSENKHRELYEQYF
DNA: TGTGCCAGCAGTGAAAACAAGCACAGGGAACTCTACGAGCAGTACTTC
size: many
J: TRBJ2-7
V: TRBV2
D: .

CDR3: CASTRGAGGTDTQYF
DNA: TGTGCCAGCACCCGTGGAGCGGGGGGCACAGATACGCAGTATTTT
size: few
J: TRBJ2-3
V: TRBV2
D: TRBD2

CDR3: CSARGHTPSPYEQYF
DNA: TGCAGTGCTAGAGGTCACACGCCGAGCCCCTACGAGCAGTACTTC
size: many
J: TRBJ2-7
V: TRBV20-1
D: .

CDR3: CASSFHGVSYEQYF
DNA: TGTGCCAGCAGTTTTCATGGGGTCTCCTACGAGCAGTACTTC
size: few
J: TRBJ2-7
V: TRBV28
D: .

CDR3: CASSYSTLRSWELFF
DNA: TGTGCCAGCAGTTACTCGACTTTGCGGAGCTGGGAGCTGTTTTTT
size: many
J: TRBJ2-2
V: TRBV6-5
D: .

CDR3: CASSSSGANVLTF
DNA: TGTGCCAGCAGTTCCTCTGGGGCCAACGTCCTGACTTTC
size: many
J: TRBJ2-6
V: TRBV12-3/TRBV12-4
D: .